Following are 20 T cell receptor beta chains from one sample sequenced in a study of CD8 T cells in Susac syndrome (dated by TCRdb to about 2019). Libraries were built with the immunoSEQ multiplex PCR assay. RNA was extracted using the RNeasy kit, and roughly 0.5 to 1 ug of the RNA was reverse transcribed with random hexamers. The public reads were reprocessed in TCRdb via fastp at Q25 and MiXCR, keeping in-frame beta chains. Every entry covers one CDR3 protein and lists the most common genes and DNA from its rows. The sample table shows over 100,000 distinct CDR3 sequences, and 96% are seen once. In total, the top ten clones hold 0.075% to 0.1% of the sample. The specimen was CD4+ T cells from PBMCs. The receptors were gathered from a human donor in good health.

The CDR3 here is CASNLEGAGSPLHF. The DNA for the CDR3 is TGTGCCAGCAACCTCGAGGGGGCAGGATCACCCCTCCACTTT. The chain couples TRBV2 to TRBJ1-6; TRBD1 matches at 7 bases. The V gene end was trimmed by 7 bases and the J gene end by 10 bases; junction bases not matched to a gene: 10. Germline lookup yields CDR1 SNHLY and CDR2 FYNNEI. The CDR3 loop spans 14 amino acids.

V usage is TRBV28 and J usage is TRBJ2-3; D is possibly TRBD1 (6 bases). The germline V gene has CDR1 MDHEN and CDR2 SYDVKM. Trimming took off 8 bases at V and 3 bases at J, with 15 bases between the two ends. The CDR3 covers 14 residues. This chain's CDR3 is CASGNRVGTDTQYF. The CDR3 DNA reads TGTGCCAGCGGGAACAGGGTAGGAACAGATACGCAGTATTTT.

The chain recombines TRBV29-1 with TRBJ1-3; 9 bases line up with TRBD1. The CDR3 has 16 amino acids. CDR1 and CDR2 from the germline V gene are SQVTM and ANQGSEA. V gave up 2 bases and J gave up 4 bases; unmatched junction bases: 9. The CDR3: CSVESGQGTRGNTIYF. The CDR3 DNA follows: TGCAGCGTTGAAAGTGGACAGGGGACACGAGGAAACACCATATATTTT. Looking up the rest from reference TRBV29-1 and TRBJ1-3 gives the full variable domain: SAVISQKPSRDICQRGTSLTIQCQVDSQVTMMFWYRQQPGQSLTLIATANQGSEATYESGFVIDKFPISRPNLTFSTLTVSNMSPEDSSIYLCSVESGQGTRGNTIYFGEGSWLTVV.

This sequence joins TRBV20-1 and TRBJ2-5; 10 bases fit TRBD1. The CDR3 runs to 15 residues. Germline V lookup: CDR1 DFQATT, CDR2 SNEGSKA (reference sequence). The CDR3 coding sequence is TGCAGAACTGTCCGGGACAGGGGAACAGGGGAGACCCAGTACTTC. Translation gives CRTVRDRGTGETQYF.

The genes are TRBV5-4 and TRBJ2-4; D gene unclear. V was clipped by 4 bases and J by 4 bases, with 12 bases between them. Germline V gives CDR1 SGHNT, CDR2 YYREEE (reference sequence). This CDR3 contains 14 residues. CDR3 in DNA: TGTGCCAGCAGCACTGATCTGATAAAAAACATTCAGTACTTC. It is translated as CASSTDLIKNIQYF.

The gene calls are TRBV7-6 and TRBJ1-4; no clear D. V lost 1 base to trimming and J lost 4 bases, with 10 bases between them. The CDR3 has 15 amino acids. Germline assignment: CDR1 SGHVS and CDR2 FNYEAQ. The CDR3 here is CASSLVGSLNEKLFF. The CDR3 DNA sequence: TGTGCCAGCAGCTTAGTTGGCAGCCTTAATGAAAAACTGTTTTTT.

The CDR3 region has the DNA TGTGCCAGCAGTTCATCCTTTACAGGGGGCACTGAAGCTTTCTTT. It codes for CASSSSFTGGTEAFF. The chain is built from TRBV6-5 and TRBJ1-1; 8 bases are a match to TRBD1. Germline V gene data show CDR1 as MNHEY and CDR2 as SVGAGI. The V segment lost 4 bases and the J segment 4 bases; nucleotides outside the gene matches: 8. The CDR3 runs 15 residues.

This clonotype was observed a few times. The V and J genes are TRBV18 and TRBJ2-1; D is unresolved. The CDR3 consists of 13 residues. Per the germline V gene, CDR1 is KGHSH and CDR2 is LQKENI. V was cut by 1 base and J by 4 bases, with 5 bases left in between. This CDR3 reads CASSPQGYNEQFF. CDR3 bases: TGTGCCAGCTCACCACAGGGTTACAATGAGCAGTTCTTC.

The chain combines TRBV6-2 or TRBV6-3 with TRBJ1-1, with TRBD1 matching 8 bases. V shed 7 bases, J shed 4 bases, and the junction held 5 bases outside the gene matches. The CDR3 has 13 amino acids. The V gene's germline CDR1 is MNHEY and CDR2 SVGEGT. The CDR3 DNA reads TGTGCCAGCACCCGGGACAGGAGCACTGAAGCTTTCTTT. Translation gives CASTRDRSTEAFF.

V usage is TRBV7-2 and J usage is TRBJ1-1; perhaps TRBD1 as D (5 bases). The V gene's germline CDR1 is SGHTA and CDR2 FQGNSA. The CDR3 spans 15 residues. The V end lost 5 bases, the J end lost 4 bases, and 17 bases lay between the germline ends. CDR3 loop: CASSHNQGRGTEAFF. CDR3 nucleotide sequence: TGTGCCAGCAGCCACAACCAGGGCCGCGGCACTGAAGCTTTCTTT.

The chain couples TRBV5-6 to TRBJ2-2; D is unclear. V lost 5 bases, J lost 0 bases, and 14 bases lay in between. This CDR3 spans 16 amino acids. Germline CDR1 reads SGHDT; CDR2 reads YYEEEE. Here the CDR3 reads CASSSLPAPNTGELFF. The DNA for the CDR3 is TGTGCCAGCAGTTCCCTCCCGGCCCCGAACACCGGGGAGCTGTTTTTT.

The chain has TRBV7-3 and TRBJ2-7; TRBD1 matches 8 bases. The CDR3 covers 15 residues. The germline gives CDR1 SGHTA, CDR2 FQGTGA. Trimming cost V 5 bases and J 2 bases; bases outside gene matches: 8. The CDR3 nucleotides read TGTGCCAGCAGCCAGGGACAGGCCCCAACCTACGAGCAGTACTTC. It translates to CASSQGQAPTYEQYF.

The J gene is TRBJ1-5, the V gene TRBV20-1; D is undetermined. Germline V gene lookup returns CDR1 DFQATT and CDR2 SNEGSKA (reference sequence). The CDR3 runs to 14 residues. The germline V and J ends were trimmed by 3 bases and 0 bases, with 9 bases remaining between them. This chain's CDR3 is CSASGQYSNQPQHF. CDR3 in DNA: TGCAGTGCTAGCGGCCAGTATAGCAATCAGCCCCAGCATTTT.

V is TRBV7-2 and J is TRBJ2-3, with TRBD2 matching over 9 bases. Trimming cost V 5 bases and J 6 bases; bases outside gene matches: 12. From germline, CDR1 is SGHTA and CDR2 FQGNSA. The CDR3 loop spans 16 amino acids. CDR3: CASSRQLAGMGDTQYF. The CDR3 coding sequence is TGTGCCAGCAGCAGACAACTAGCGGGCATGGGGGATACGCAGTATTTT. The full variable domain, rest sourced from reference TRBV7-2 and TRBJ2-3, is GAGVSQSPSNKVTEKGKDVELRCDPISGHTALYWYRQSLGQGLEFLIYFQGNSAPDKSGLPSDRFSAERTGGSVSTLTIQRTQQEDSAVYLCASSRQLAGMGDTQYFGPGTRLTVL.

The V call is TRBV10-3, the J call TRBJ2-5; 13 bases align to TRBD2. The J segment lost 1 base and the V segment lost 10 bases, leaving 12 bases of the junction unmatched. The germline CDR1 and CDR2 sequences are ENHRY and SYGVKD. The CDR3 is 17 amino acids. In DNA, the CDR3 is TGTGCCACCGGACTAGCGGGAGCCAACTCCCCCCAAGAGACCCAGTACTTC. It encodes CATGLAGANSPQETQYF.

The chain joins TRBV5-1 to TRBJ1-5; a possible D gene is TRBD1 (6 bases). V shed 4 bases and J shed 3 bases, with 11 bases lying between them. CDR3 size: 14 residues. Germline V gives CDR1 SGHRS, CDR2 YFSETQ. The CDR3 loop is CASSPTGPNQPQHF. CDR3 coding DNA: TGCGCCAGCAGCCCGACAGGCCCCAATCAGCCCCAGCATTTT.

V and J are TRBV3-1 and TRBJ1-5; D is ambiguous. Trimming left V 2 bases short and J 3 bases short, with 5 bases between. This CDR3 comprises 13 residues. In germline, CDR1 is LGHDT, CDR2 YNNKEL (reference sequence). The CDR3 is CASSQYYNQPQHF. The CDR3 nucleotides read TGTGCCAGCAGCCAATACTACAATCAGCCCCAGCATTTT.

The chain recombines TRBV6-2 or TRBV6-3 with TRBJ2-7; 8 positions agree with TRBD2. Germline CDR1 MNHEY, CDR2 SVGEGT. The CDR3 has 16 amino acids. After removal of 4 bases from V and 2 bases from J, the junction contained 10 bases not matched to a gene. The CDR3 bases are TGTGCCAGCAGTTCCAGGGTAGCGGGACTTCCCTACGAGCAGTACTTC. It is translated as CASSSRVAGLPYEQYF.

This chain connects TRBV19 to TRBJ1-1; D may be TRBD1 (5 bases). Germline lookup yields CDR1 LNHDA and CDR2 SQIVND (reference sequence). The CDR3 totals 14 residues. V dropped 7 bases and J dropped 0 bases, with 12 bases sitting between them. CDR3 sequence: CASTGALLNTEAFF. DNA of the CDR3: TGTGCCAGTACCGGGGCCCTATTGAACACTGAAGCTTTCTTT.

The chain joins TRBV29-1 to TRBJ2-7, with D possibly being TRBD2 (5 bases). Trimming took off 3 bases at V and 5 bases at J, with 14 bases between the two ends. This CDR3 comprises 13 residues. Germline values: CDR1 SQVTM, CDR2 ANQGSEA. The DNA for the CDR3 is TGCAGCGTTGATTGGCCGGGAACCCACGAGCAGTACTTC. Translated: CSVDWPGTHEQYF.